Below, 24 T cell receptor beta chains from the same sample are listed, as sequenced in a study of liver allograft versus peripheral blood T cells. At the level of the study: Liver transplant recipients had T cell receptor repertoires compared between transplanted liver and peripheral blood.

Each CDR3 protein gets one entry after TCRdb re-called the reads with MiXCR. The sample lists a few thousand distinct CDR3 sequences, more than 13% occurring once. The receptors here all came from a human patient who had a liver transplant. Some T cells could come from the graft donor.

This clonotype is medium-sized by share. This chain uses TRBV6-6 with TRBJ1-2, with no clear D. The CDR3 contains 14 residues. The germline V and J ends were trimmed by 2 bases and 2 bases, with 9 bases remaining between them. Looked up from germline, CDR1 is MNHNY and CDR2 is SVGAGI (reference sequence). The CDR3 region has the DNA TGTGCCAGCAGTTACGTCGACGGAAACTATGGCTACACCTTC. Translated, it gives CASSYVDGNYGYTF.

The chain joins TRBV28 to TRBJ2-7, with D perhaps matching TRBD1 (6 bases). CDR1 and CDR2 (germline): MDHEN, SYDVKM. V lost 5 bases and J lost 7, with 12 bases in between. The length of the CDR3 is 12 residues. CDR3 sequence: CASSPPTGEQYF. The DNA for the CDR3 is TGTGCCAGCAGTCCCCCAACAGGGGAGCAGTACTTC.

The chain joins TRBV28 to TRBJ1-2; tentative D call: TRBD1 (5 bases). The CDR3 length is 13 residues. CDR1 is MDHEN and CDR2 is SYDVKM in the germline V gene. Trimming took off 6 bases at V and 8 bases at J, with 16 bases between the two ends. The CDR3 sequence: CASRGSTRGGYTF. CDR3 sequence (DNA): TGTGCCAGCAGGGGGAGTACGAGGGGAGGCTACACCTTC.

This chain uses TRBV5-4 with TRBJ2-7; TRBD2 might be the D (5 bases). The CDR3 covers 16 residues. The V end lost 4 bases, the J end lost 0 bases, and 17 bases lay between the germline ends. Germline-derived CDR1 and CDR2 are SGHNT and YYREEE (reference sequence). The CDR3 coding sequence is TGTGCCAGCAGCCGAGGGTCGGGATTAGACTCCTACGAGCAGTACTTC. As protein: CASSRGSGLDSYEQYF.

This clonotype is categorized as medium-sized (0.01 to 0.1%). The chain employs TRBV25-1 and TRBJ1-1, with D unclear. V lost 1 base, J lost 1 base, and 4 bases lay in between. The germline V gene encodes CDR1 MGHDK and CDR2 SYGVNS. The CDR3 consists of 13 residues. The CDR3 coding sequence is TGTGCCAGCAGTGAATGGGGGAACACTGAAGCTTTCTTT. Residues: CASSEWGNTEAFF.

This clonotype is categorized as medium-sized (0.01 to 0.1%). V and J are TRBV7-2 and TRBJ1-3, with 8 bases that match TRBD1. Trimming removed 5 bases from V and 0 bases from J; junction bases left unmatched: 6. This CDR3 is 16 amino acids long. Germline V gene lookup returns CDR1 SGHTA and CDR2 FQGNSA. The CDR3 coding sequence is TGTGCCAGCAGCGGTCAGGGGGCTAGCTCTGGAAACACCATATATTTT. Translating it yields CASSGQGASSGNTIYF.

This clonotype is judged medium-sized. V gene TRBV28 combines with J gene TRBJ1-1; possibly TRBD1 for D (6 bases). V gave up 4 bases and J gave up 7 bases, with 13 bases separating them. The CDR3 is made up of 13 amino acids. CDR1 MDHEN and CDR2 SYDVKM come from the germline V gene. The CDR3 bases are TGTGCCAGCAGTTCGGGGCAGGGGAGTGAAGCTTTCTTT. It codes for CASSSGQGSEAFF.

This clonotype was seen only a few times. V and J are TRBV6-2 or TRBV6-3 and TRBJ2-7; maybe TRBD2 (6 bases). This CDR3 comprises 17 residues. V lost 1 base and J lost 2, with 18 bases in between. The germline V gene encodes CDR1 MNHEY and CDR2 SVGEGT. The DNA of the CDR3 is TGTGCCAGCAGTTACTTAGGCGGGGTGGGAAGTCCCTACGAGCAGTACTTC. Translating gives CASSYLGGVGSPYEQYF.

This clonotype ranks as medium-sized. The V gene is TRBV19, the J gene TRBJ1-5; 9 positions agree with TRBD1. With 0 bases clipped from V and 6 bases from J, the junction kept 6 bases outside the gene matches. CDR1 is LNHDA, CDR2 SQIVND, per germline (reference sequence). The CDR3 has 16 residues. The CDR3 sequence is CASSIDQGTGSQPQHF. The CDR3 DNA reads as TGTGCCAGTAGTATAGATCAAGGGACAGGGTCTCAGCCCCAGCATTTT.

This clonotype is classed as medium-sized (0.01 to 0.1%). The V call is TRBV10-3, the J call TRBJ2-7; 8 nucleotides match TRBD2. From germline, CDR1 is ENHRY and CDR2 SYGVKD. J was trimmed by 4 bases and V by 8 bases; bases with no gene match: 7. CDR3 length: 13 residues. The CDR3 is CAISAGLEYEQYF. The CDR3 region has the DNA TGTGCCATCTCCGCGGGACTAGAATACGAGCAGTACTTC.

Judged by abundance, this clonotype is medium-sized. The rearrangement links TRBV28 to TRBJ1-4, with 7 bases fitting TRBD1. The CDR3 extends over 15 amino acids. Germline loops: CDR1 MDHEN, CDR2 SYDVKM. V was clipped by 4 bases and J by 6 bases; unmatched bases: 8. CDR3 protein: CASSSSTGRHEKLFF. As DNA, the CDR3 is TGTGCCAGCAGTTCCTCGACAGGGAGGCATGAAAAACTGTTTTTT.

In its sample, this clonotype was seen a few times. The rearrangement links TRBV14 to TRBJ2-3; weak D call: TRBD1 (5 bases). Trimming took off 4 bases at V and 1 base at J, with 12 bases between the two ends. The CDR3 runs 15 residues. Germline V gene sequence: CDR1 SGHDN, CDR2 FVKESK. The CDR3 reads CASSRAGWGTDTQYF. DNA for the CDR3: TGTGCCAGCAGCCGGGCAGGGTGGGGCACAGATACGCAGTATTTT.

The rearrangement joins TRBV7-2 to TRBJ1-1; 10 nucleotides match TRBD1. V shed 4 bases and J 4 bases; nucleotides not matched to a gene: 12. Germline lookup yields CDR1 SGHTA and CDR2 FQGNSA. This CDR3 spans 17 amino acids. CDR3 loop: CASSWGTGALDLTEAFF. The CDR3 region has the DNA TGTGCCAGCAGCTGGGGGACAGGGGCCCTAGATCTCACTGAAGCTTTCTTT.

The chain carries TRBV20-1 and TRBJ1-5, with D unclear. The V end was cut by 3 bases, the J end by 0 bases, with 6 bases between. In germline, CDR1 is DFQATT, CDR2 SNEGSKA (reference sequence). CDR3 size: 13 residues. In DNA form, the CDR3 reads TGCAGTGCTAGGGTGGGTAGCAATCAGCCCCAGCATTTT. Its translation is CSARVGSNQPQHF.

This clonotype is labeled medium-sized. The V and J genes are TRBV27 and TRBJ1-6; the match to TRBD1 covers 7 bases. V shed 3 bases, J shed 3 bases, and the junction held 2 bases outside the gene matches. The CDR3 runs to 15 residues. From germline, CDR1 is MNHEY and CDR2 SMNVEV (reference sequence). CDR3 DNA: TGTGCCAGCAGTTTCAGGGACAGCTATAATTCACCCCTCCACTTT. This sequence encodes CASSFRDSYNSPLHF.

By sample share, this clonotype is medium-sized. CDR3 bases: TGTGCCAGCAGACTCCCGGGACACCACACTGAAGCTTTCTTT. Encoded protein: CASRLPGHHTEAFF. The chain is built from TRBV28 and TRBJ1-1; D perhaps matches TRBD1 (6 bases). Trimming cost V 6 bases and J 3 bases, with 14 bases left between them. This CDR3 comprises 14 residues. Germline CDR1 MDHEN, CDR2 SYDVKM.

This clonotype is labeled medium-sized (0.01 to 0.1%). The chain recombines TRBV14 with TRBJ1-1; D is perhaps TRBD1 (5 bases). The CDR3 is 14 amino acids. Trimming removed 4 bases at V and 6 bases at J, with 15 bases between. Germline lookup yields CDR1 SGHDN and CDR2 FVKESK. For the CDR3, the DNA is TGTGCCAGCAGCCCTATCCAGGGATTCCCTGAAGCTTTCTTT. Protein: CASSPIQGFPEAFF.

This chain uses TRBV6-2 or TRBV6-3 with TRBJ2-1; D may be TRBD1 (6 bases). The length of the CDR3 is 15 residues. The germline gives CDR1 MNHEY, CDR2 SVGEGT. V was cut by 6 bases and J by 5 bases, with 17 bases left in between. CDR3 residues: CASRQNRVLNNEQFF. The CDR3, as DNA: TGTGCCAGCAGGCAAAACAGGGTCTTAAACAATGAGCAGTTCTTC.

The chain recombines TRBV7-9 with TRBJ1-3; TRBD1 matches 10 bases. V lost 4 bases, J lost 4 bases, and 1 base stayed unmatched. Germline loops: CDR1 SEHNR, CDR2 FQNEAQ (reference sequence). This CDR3 spans 14 amino acids. For the CDR3, the DNA is TGTGCCAGCAGCTCGGGACAGGGGGGAAACACCATATATTTT. Translated: CASSSGQGGNTIYF.

This clonotype is termed medium-sized (0.01 to 0.1%). J is TRBJ1-5 and V is TRBV27, with a tentative D call TRBD1 (5 bases). V was shortened by 8 bases and J by 1 base, with 15 bases between the two germline ends. The CDR3 contains 15 residues. Germline V gene data show CDR1 as MNHEY and CDR2 as SMNVEV (reference sequence). CDR3: CASRTKAGSNQPQHF. DNA of the CDR3: TGTGCCAGCCGCACAAAAGCAGGGAGCAATCAGCCCCAGCATTTT.

This clonotype is medium-sized in the sample. This chain connects TRBV28 to TRBJ1-1; 11 bases match TRBD1. The ends lost 5 bases at V and 4 bases at J; junction bases unmatched: 3. This CDR3 has 14 residues. Germline assignment: CDR1 MDHEN and CDR2 SYDVKM. The CDR3 protein is CASSPGQGVTEAFF. DNA for the CDR3: TGTGCCAGCAGTCCGGGACAGGGGGTCACTGAAGCTTTCTTT. Complete variable domain (other parts from reference TRBV28 and TRBJ1-1): DVKVTQSSRYLVKRTGEKVFLECVQDMDHENMFWYRQDPGLGLRLIYFSYDVKMKEKGDIPEGYSVSREKKERFSLILESASTNQTSMYLCASSPGQGVTEAFFGQGTRLTVV.

This rearrangement joins TRBV20-1 to TRBJ1-2; 7 bases align to TRBD1. V was clipped by 6 bases and J by 5 bases; unmatched bases: 15. CDR1 DFQATT and CDR2 SNEGSKA come from the germline V gene (reference sequence). CDR3 length: 15 residues. Here the CDR3 reads CSAFQGGADRYGYTF. CDR3 sequence (DNA): TGCAGTGCCTTTCAAGGGGGCGCGGATCGGTATGGCTACACCTTC.

This clonotype was found once. The junction and the germline gene differ at one end; a read error may be behind it. The chain carries TRBV18 and TRBJ1-1; D is ambiguous. CDR1 and CDR2 (germline): KGHSH, LQKENI. The length of the CDR3 is 13 residues. CDR3 loop: CASSSDVNTEALF. CDR3 nucleotide sequence: TGTGCCAGCTCATCGGACGTGAACACTGAAGCTCTCTTT.

This clonotype is deemed medium-sized (0.01 to 0.1%). The chain carries TRBV7-9 and TRBJ1-2; D not resolved. The CDR3 length is 12 residues. The germline gives CDR1 SEHNR, CDR2 FQNEAQ (reference sequence). V dropped 5 bases and J dropped 8 bases, with 12 bases sitting between them. CDR3 loop: CASSPREEGYTF. The CDR3 nucleotides read TGTGCCAGCAGCCCCCGAGAGGAAGGCTACACCTTC.